These 32 T cell receptor beta chains were all obtained from the same sample, sequenced in a study of blood T cell repertoires in COVID-19. Sequencing used immunoSEQ multiplex PCR; TCRdb keeps in-frame clones, though not all of them. The sample includes about 180,000 clones, under 85% of them seen just once. The source material was peripheral blood. These receptors all stem from a woman between 65 and 79 years old with COVID-19, enrolled during active disease.

V is TRBV18 and J is TRBJ1-5; tentatively, D is TRBD1 (6 bases). Germline CDR1 is KGHSH and CDR2 is LQKENI. This CDR3 has 13 residues. The V end was cut by 2 bases, the J end by 6 bases, with 8 bases between. The CDR3 reads CASSPEQGQPQHF. The CDR3 nucleotides are TGTGCCAGCTCACCAGAACAGGGTCAGCCCCAGCATTTT.

V usage is TRBV5-1 and J usage is TRBJ2-3, with TRBD2 identical over 8 bases. Trimming at V came to 0 bases and at J to 4 bases, leaving 10 bases not matched to a gene. CDR1 and CDR2 from the germline V gene are SGHRS and YFSETQ. The CDR3 is 17 amino acids. CDR3: CASSLGGTRFVADTQYF. CDR3 coding DNA: TGCGCCAGCAGCTTGGGTGGGACTAGATTTGTCGCAGATACGCAGTATTTT.

This clone was recorded only once. The chain links TRBV9 to TRBJ2-1, with TRBD2 matching 8 bases. Trimming removed 4 bases from V and 6 bases from J; junction bases left unmatched: 15. The germline V gene encodes CDR1 SGDLS and CDR2 YYNGEE. This CDR3 is built from 17 residues. The CDR3 here is CASSPRTSGVGVNEQFF. Written as DNA, the CDR3 is TGTGCCAGCAGCCCGCGCACTAGCGGAGTAGGGGTCAATGAGCAGTTCTTC.

V gene TRBV24-1 combines with J gene TRBJ2-1, with D perhaps TRBD1 (6 bases). Germline CDR1 reads KGHDR; CDR2 reads SFDVKD. This CDR3 comprises 16 residues. Trimming stripped 4 bases from V and 0 bases from J, with 12 bases between. In DNA form, the CDR3 reads TGTGCCACCAGTGACCGGACAGATCGCTCCTACAATGAGCAGTTCTTC. It translates to CATSDRTDRSYNEQFF.

The V call is TRBV18, the J call TRBJ1-3; tentatively, D is TRBD1 (6 bases). V was shortened by 2 bases and J by 4 bases, with 15 bases between the two germline ends. Germline CDR1 KGHSH, CDR2 LQKENI. This CDR3 is built from 16 residues. Written as DNA, the CDR3 is TGTGCCAGCTCACCAACCGGGACAAAAGAAGGAAACACCATATATTTT. Protein sequence: CASSPTGTKEGNTIYF.

The chain uses TRBV6-5 and TRBJ2-1; 9 nucleotides match TRBD2. Germline V gene data show CDR1 as MNHEY and CDR2 as SVGAGI. The V and J ends lost 6 bases and 3 bases, in that order; junction bases with no gene match: 6. The CDR3 covers 15 residues. The CDR3 nucleotides read TGTGCCAGCAGGAGTTTAGCGGGAGACTACAATGAGCAGTTCTTC. It codes for CASRSLAGDYNEQFF.

This chain connects TRBV28 to TRBJ1-2; D remains unclear. V lost 2 bases and J lost 8, with 15 bases in between. Germline assignment: CDR1 MDHEN and CDR2 SYDVKM. The length of the CDR3 is 14 residues. CDR3 in DNA: TGTGCCAGCAGTTTAGTGGGCCACCTCTCGGGCTACACCTTC. Amino acids: CASSLVGHLSGYTF.

This chain joins TRBV27 and TRBJ1-1; TRBD1 agrees at 7 bases. Germline V CDR1 and CDR2: MNHEY, SMNVEV (reference sequence). The trim removed 5 bases at V and 4 bases at J, leaving 7 bases unmatched. This CDR3 is 14 amino acids long. This CDR3 reads CASSPNRGSTEAFF. As DNA, the CDR3 is TGTGCCAGCAGTCCAAACAGGGGAAGCACTGAAGCTTTCTTT.

This clone was found a few times. The rearrangement uses TRBV6-1 and TRBJ2-1; the match to TRBD2 covers 8 bases. The V segment lost 2 bases and the J segment 2 bases; nucleotides outside the gene matches: 5. The CDR3 extends over 16 amino acids. Looked up from germline, CDR1 is MNHNS and CDR2 is SASEGT. The DNA for the CDR3 is TGTGCCAGCAGTGAACGGGGGGGAGGGACCTACAATGAGCAGTTCTTC. Its translation: CASSERGGGTYNEQFF.

The chain employs TRBV5-5 and TRBJ2-2; the match to TRBD1 covers 9 bases. The CDR3 contains 16 residues. V lost 4 bases and J lost 4; bases outside the gene matches: 8. CDR1 and CDR2 from the germline V gene are SGHKS and YYEKEE (reference sequence). DNA for the CDR3: TGTGCCAGCAGCCGAGAACAGGGGGCGCGCACCGGGGAGCTGTTTTTT. Translation: CASSREQGARTGELFF.

This rearrangement joins TRBV6-2 or TRBV6-3 to TRBJ1-1; TRBD1 might be the D (5 bases). V was cut by 6 bases and J by 10 bases, with 27 bases left in between. Germline loops: CDR1 MNHEY, CDR2 SVGEGT. The CDR3 has 16 residues. In DNA, the CDR3 is TGTGCCAGCAGCCCCATCGTGGGGGAGGGAAGTAATGGAGCTTTCTTT. Translation: CASSPIVGEGSNGAFF.

V is TRBV14 and J is TRBJ2-1, with TRBD1 matching 7 bases. V lost 5 bases and J lost 4; bases outside the gene matches: 8. Germline CDR1 and CDR2: SGHDN and FVKESK. The CDR3 runs 15 residues. The chain's CDR3 is CASSYRDRVYNEQFF. The CDR3 DNA reads TGTGCCAGCAGCTACCGGGACAGAGTTTACAATGAGCAGTTCTTC. Together with reference TRBV14 and TRBJ2-1, the CDR3 gives the full variable domain: EAGVTQFPSHSVIEKGQTVTLRCDPISGHDNLYWYRRVMGKEIKFLLHFVKESKQDESGMPNNRFLAERTGGTYSTLKVQPAELEDSGVYFCASSYRDRVYNEQFFGPGTRLTVL.

This clone was counted a few times. This chain's CDR3 is CASSPPRTDSYEQYF. CDR3 DNA: TGTGCCAGCTCACCACCGAGGACAGACTCCTACGAGCAGTACTTC. The rearrangement links TRBV18 to TRBJ2-7; weak D call: TRBD1 (6 bases). This CDR3 region has 15 residues. Germline loops: CDR1 KGHSH, CDR2 LQKENI. With 0 bases removed from V and 0 bases from J, the gap between germline ends came to 9 bases.

The rearrangement uses TRBV19 and TRBJ2-6; 7 nucleotides agree with TRBD1. With V trimmed by 7 bases and J by 2 bases, 5 bases remained unmatched. This CDR3 is built from 15 residues. The germline V gene encodes CDR1 LNHDA and CDR2 SQIVND (reference sequence). The CDR3 DNA sequence: TGTGCCAGTACCCCGACAGGGACTGGGGCCAACGTCCTGACTTTC. Its protein is CASTPTGTGANVLTF.

The V call is TRBV7-9, the J call TRBJ2-5; D gene unclear. This CDR3 spans 15 amino acids. From germline, CDR1 is SEHNR and CDR2 FQNEAQ (reference sequence). Trimming shortened V by 1 base and J by 3 bases, and 12 bases separated the two germline ends. The CDR3 region is CASSLGRSGKETQYF. The CDR3 DNA reads TGTGCCAGCAGCTTAGGCAGGTCAGGAAAAGAGACCCAGTACTTC.

The chain recombines TRBV20-1 with TRBJ2-1, with 11 bases fitting TRBD2. Germline V gene lookup returns CDR1 DFQATT and CDR2 SNEGSKA (reference sequence). V trimming: 3 bases; J trimming: 7 bases; junction bases outside the gene matches: 5. This CDR3 region has 14 residues. Written as DNA, the CDR3 is TGCAGTGCTAGTGGGGCTAGCGGGGGGAATGAGCAGTTCTTC. This translates into CSASGASGGNEQFF.

The chain links TRBV28 to TRBJ2-1, with D perhaps matching TRBD1 (6 bases). Germline values: CDR1 MDHEN, CDR2 SYDVKM. Trimming shortened V by 4 bases and J by 9 bases, and 16 bases separated the two germline ends. The CDR3 has 14 residues. In DNA form, the CDR3 reads TGTGCCAGCAGTTCGGGACAACCGGGCGGTGAGCAGTTCTTC. Residues: CASSSGQPGGEQFF.

The chain combines TRBV7-3 with TRBJ2-5, with 8 bases matching TRBD1. CDR3 size: 15 residues. J gave up 4 bases and V 1 base, and 5 bases lay outside the gene matches. Germline V gives CDR1 SGHTA, CDR2 FQGTGA. The CDR3 sequence is CASSLRTGSAETQYF. CDR3 nucleotides: TGTGCCAGCAGCTTAAGGACAGGGTCGGCAGAGACCCAGTACTTC.

The rearrangement joins TRBV7-2 to TRBJ2-1; TRBD2 is a possible D gene (5 bases). The V gene's germline CDR1 is SGHTA and CDR2 FQGNSA. Deletions cut 5 bases from V and 0 bases from J, with 14 bases between. The CDR3 has 16 amino acids. Written as DNA, the CDR3 is TGTGCCAGCAGCCCCCGGGTAGCGAGCTCCTACAATGAGCAGTTCTTC. As protein: CASSPRVASSYNEQFF.

The chain combines TRBV18 with TRBJ2-2; the D is unclear. This CDR3 region has 14 residues. V was shortened by 4 bases and J by 4 bases, with 10 bases between the two germline ends. Germline V gene data show CDR1 as KGHSH and CDR2 as LQKENI. The CDR3 sequence: CASSRSGGTGELFF. CDR3 in DNA: TGTGCCAGCTCACGATCGGGTGGCACCGGGGAGCTGTTTTTT.

This chain uses TRBV10-1 with TRBJ2-1; 8 bases align to TRBD1. This CDR3 has 15 amino acids. Germline CDR1 is WNHNN and CDR2 is SYGVQD (reference sequence). J lost 4 bases, V lost 2 bases, and 4 bases had no gene match. Here the CDR3 DNA reads TGCGCCAGCAGTGAGCGGGACAGGACTTACAATGAGCAGTTCTTC. This encodes CASSERDRTYNEQFF.

V usage is TRBV7-8 and J usage is TRBJ2-1; 11 bases line up with TRBD1. Per the germline V gene, CDR1 is SGHVS and CDR2 is FQNEAQ. The CDR3 is 18 amino acids. V dropped 5 bases and J dropped 7; count of bases not matched to a gene: 16. The CDR3 DNA sequence: TGTGCCAGCAGCACCCGCCTCCCCGGGACAGGGGGTTTAAATGAGCAGTTCTTC. Translating gives CASSTRLPGTGGLNEQFF.

This clone was detected once. This chain uses TRBV7-2 with TRBJ1-5; no clear D. CDR1 SGHTA and CDR2 FQGNSA come from the germline V gene. Trimming cost V 1 base and J 5 bases, with 9 bases left between them. The CDR3 has 14 residues. CDR3 in amino acids: CASSLEARHQPQHF. CDR3 nucleotides: TGTGCCAGCAGCTTAGAAGCGCGCCATCAGCCCCAGCATTTT. The entire variable domain, with the rest obtained from reference TRBV7-2 and TRBJ1-5, is as follows: GAGVSQSPSNKVTEKGKDVELRCDPISGHTALYWYRQSLGQGLEFLIYFQGNSAPDKSGLPSDRFSAERTGGSVSTLTIQRTQQEDSAVYLCASSLEARHQPQHFGDGTRLSIL.

V gene TRBV6-5 combines with J gene TRBJ2-2; TRBD1 aligns across 9 bases. The junction had 5 bases not matched to a gene; V was cut back by 7 bases and J by 5 bases. The CDR3 has 14 residues. Germline V CDR1 and CDR2: MNHEY, SVGAGI. Here the CDR3 reads CASNWDRETGELFF. The DNA for the CDR3 is TGTGCCAGCAACTGGGACAGGGAAACCGGGGAGCTGTTTTTT.

This chain links TRBV7-9 with TRBJ2-2; 7 nucleotides line up with TRBD2. With 1 base clipped from V and 6 bases from J, the junction kept 2 bases outside the gene matches. From germline, CDR1 is SEHNR and CDR2 FQNEAQ (reference sequence). The CDR3 consists of 14 residues. CDR3 bases: TGTGCCAGCAGCTTAGACGGGAGGTCCGGGGAGCTGTTTTTT. Its translation: CASSLDGRSGELFF.

This clone has only a few counts. The chain carries TRBV4-1 and TRBJ1-3; weak D call: TRBD1 (6 bases). Germline CDR1 and CDR2: MGHRA and YSYEKL. This CDR3 spans 16 amino acids. V lost 0 bases and J lost 3, with 12 bases in between. The CDR3 coding sequence is TGCGCCAGCAGCCAAGATCCCAGGGGCGGTGGAAACACCATATATTTT. Its protein product is CASSQDPRGGGNTIYF.

The chain employs TRBV21-1 and TRBJ1-4; TRBD1 reflects the table's D call only, with no check against the DNA. TRBV21-1 is given as a pseudogene. The CDR3 runs to 13 residues. The CDR3 sequence: CASSRRTVVGLFF. Here the CDR3 DNA reads TGTGCCAGCAGCAGGCGGACAGTAGTGGGACTGTTTTTT.

V gene TRBV7-9 combines with J gene TRBJ2-1; no definite D call. The CDR3 spans 15 residues. Germline lookup yields CDR1 SEHNR and CDR2 FQNEAQ (reference sequence). The germline V and J ends were trimmed by 0 bases and 7 bases, with 13 bases remaining between them. This CDR3 reads CASSLALGRMNEQFF. CDR3 coding DNA: TGTGCCAGCAGCTTAGCTTTAGGCAGGATGAATGAGCAGTTCTTC.

The genes are TRBV7-6 and TRBJ1-2; D gene ambiguous. The CDR3 sequence is 15 residues long. Germline V gene lookup returns CDR1 SGHVS and CDR2 FNYEAQ. V lost 5 bases to trimming and J lost 0 bases, with 13 bases between them. CDR3 nucleotide sequence: TGTGCCAGCAGCCCCGCGGCCACAACTAACTATGGCTACACCTTC. This translates into CASSPAATTNYGYTF.

This clone was counted between two and nine times. The V call is TRBV5-4, the J call TRBJ2-6; 13 positions agree with TRBD2. V shed 5 bases and J 0 bases; nucleotides not matched to a gene: 2. Per the germline V gene, CDR1 is SGHNT and CDR2 is YYREEE (reference sequence). CDR3 length: 17 residues. CDR3 region: CASRRLAGGSGANVLTF. CDR3 sequence (DNA): TGTGCCAGCAGGCGACTAGCGGGAGGCTCTGGGGCCAACGTCCTGACTTTC.

The CDR3, as DNA: TGTGCCAGCAGGGGGGGGTGGACAACCTACGAGCAGTACTTC. This translates into CASRGGWTTYEQYF. The V and J genes are TRBV27 and TRBJ2-7, with TRBD2 matching over 7 bases. The junction had 7 bases not matched to a gene; V was cut back by 6 bases and J by 2 bases. The CDR3 totals 14 residues. Germline CDR1 is MNHEY and CDR2 is SMNVEV (reference sequence).

The V gene is TRBV6-5, the J gene TRBJ1-5; D is possibly TRBD1 (6 bases). Trimming left V 9 bases short and J 0 bases short, with 12 bases between. This CDR3 is built from 14 residues. Germline V gene data show CDR1 as MNHEY and CDR2 as SVGAGI. The CDR3 DNA reads TGTGCCAGTTCGGGACAACATAGCAATCAGCCCCAGCATTTT. Translation gives CASSGQHSNQPQHF.